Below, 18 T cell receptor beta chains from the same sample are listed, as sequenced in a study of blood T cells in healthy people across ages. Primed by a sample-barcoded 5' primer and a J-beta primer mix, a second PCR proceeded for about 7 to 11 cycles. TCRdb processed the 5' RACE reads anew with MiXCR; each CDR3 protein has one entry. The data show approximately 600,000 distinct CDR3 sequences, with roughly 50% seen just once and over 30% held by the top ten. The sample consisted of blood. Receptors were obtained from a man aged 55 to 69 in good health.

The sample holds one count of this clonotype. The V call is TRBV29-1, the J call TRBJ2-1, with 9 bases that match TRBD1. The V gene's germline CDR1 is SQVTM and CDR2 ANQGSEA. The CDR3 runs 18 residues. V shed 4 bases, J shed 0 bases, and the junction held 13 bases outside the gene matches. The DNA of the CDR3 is TGCAGCGTTGTGGGGACAGGGAGCTTAACGGCCTCCTACAATGAGCAGTTCTTC. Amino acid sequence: CSVVGTGSLTASYNEQFF.

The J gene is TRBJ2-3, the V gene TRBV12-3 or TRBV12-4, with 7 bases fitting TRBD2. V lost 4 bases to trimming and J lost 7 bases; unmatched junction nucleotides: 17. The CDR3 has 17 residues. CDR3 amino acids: CASSSDPYTGGGNTQYF. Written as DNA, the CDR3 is TGTGCCAGCAGTTCCGACCCATACACGGGGGGTGGAAATACGCAGTATTTT.

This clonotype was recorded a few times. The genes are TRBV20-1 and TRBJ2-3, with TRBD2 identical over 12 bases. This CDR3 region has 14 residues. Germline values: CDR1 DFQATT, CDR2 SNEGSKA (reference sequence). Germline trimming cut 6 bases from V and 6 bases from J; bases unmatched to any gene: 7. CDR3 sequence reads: CSAELAGGRDTQYF. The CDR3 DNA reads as TGCAGTGCCGAACTAGCGGGGGGCAGGGATACGCAGTATTTT.

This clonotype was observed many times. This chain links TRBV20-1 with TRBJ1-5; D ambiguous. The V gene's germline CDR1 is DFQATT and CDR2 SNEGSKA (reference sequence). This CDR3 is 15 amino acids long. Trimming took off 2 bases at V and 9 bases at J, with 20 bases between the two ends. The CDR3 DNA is TGCAGTGCTAGAACCCTCGCTCGGGGTATGGGGCCCCAGCATTTT. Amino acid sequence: CSARTLARGMGPQHF.

The DNA of the CDR3 is TGTGCCACCAGTGGCGCCACAGGGACTCCTGAAAAACTGTTTTTT. Translation: CATSGATGTPEKLFF. The chain recombines TRBV24-1 with TRBJ1-4, with D maybe TRBD1 (6 bases). Looked up from germline, CDR1 is KGHDR and CDR2 is SFDVKD. V dropped 5 bases and J dropped 7 bases, with 16 bases sitting between them. The CDR3 totals 15 residues.

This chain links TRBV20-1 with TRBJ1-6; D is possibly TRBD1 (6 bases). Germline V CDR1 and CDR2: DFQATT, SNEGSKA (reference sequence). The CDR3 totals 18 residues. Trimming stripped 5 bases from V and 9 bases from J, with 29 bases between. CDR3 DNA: TGCAGTGCTTGGGACACACCCCCTAGGGGAGTGCAGGGTTCACCCCTCCACTTT. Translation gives CSAWDTPPRGVQGSPLHF.

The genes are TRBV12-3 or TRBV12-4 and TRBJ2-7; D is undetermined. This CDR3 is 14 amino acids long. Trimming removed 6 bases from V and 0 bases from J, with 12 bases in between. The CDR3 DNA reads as TGTGCCAGCAGCCCCCTTCGGACCTCCTACGAGCAGTACTTC. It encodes CASSPLRTSYEQYF.

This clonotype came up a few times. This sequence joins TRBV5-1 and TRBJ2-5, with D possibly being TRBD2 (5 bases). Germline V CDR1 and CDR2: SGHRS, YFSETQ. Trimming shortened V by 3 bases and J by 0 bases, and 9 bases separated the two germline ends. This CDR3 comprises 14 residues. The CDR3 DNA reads TGCGCCAGCAGCTCCGGAGGCTACCAAGAGACCCAGTACTTC. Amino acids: CASSSGGYQETQYF.

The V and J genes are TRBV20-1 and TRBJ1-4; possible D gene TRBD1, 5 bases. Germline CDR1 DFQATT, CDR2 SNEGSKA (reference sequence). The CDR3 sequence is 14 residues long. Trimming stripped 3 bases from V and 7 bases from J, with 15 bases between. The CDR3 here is CSASGAGLSEKLFF. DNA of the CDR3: TGCAGTGCTAGTGGCGCAGGGTTAAGTGAAAAACTGTTTTTT.

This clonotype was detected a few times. The CDR3 loop is CASSETGSEQYF. In DNA form, the CDR3 reads TGTGCCAGCAGCGAGACAGGGAGCGAGCAGTACTTC. This chain joins TRBV6-2 or TRBV6-3 and TRBJ2-7; 7 bases fit TRBD1. From germline, CDR1 is MNHEY and CDR2 SVGEGT. The V and J ends lost 6 bases and 6 bases, in that order; junction bases with no gene match: 5. This CDR3 contains 12 residues.

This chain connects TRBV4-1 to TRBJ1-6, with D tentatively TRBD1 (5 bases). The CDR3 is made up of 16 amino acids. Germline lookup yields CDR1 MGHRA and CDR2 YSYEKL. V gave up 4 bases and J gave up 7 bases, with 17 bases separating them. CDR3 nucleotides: TGCGCCAGCAGCCCTCGACCCGGGGACGGGAATTCACCCCTCCACTTT. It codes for CASSPRPGDGNSPLHF.

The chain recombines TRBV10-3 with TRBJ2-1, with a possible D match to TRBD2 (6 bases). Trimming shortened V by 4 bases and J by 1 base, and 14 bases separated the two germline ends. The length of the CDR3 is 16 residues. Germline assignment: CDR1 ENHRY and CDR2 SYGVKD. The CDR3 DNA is TGTGCCATCAGTGGACGGAGGGCTGAGTCCTACAATGAGCAGTTCTTC. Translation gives CAISGRRAESYNEQFF.

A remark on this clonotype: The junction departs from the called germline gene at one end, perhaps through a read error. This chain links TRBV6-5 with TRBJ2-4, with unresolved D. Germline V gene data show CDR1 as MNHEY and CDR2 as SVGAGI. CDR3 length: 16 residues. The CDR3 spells CAGSYSSTVAKNIQYF. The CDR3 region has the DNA TGTGCCGGCAGTTACTCGTCGACTGTAGCCAAAAACATTCAGTACTTC.

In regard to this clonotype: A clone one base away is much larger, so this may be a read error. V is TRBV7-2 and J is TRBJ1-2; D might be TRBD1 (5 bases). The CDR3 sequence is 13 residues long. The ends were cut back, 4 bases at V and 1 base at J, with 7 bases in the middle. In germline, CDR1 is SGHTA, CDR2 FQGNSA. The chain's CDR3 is CASSSDNNYGYTF. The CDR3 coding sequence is TGTGCCAGCAGCTCGGACAATAACTATGGCTACACCTTC.

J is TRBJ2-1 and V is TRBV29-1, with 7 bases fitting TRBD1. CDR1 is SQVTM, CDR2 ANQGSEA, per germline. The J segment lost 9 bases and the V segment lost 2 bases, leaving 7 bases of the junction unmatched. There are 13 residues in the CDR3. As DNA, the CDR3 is TGCAGCGTTGAATTACAGGGGTTCAGTGAGCAGTTCTTC. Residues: CSVELQGFSEQFF.

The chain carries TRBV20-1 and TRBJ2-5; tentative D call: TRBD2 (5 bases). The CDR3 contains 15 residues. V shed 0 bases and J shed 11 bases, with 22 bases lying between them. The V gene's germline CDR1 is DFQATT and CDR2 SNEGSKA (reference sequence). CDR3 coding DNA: TGCAGTGCTAGAGATAATGGTGATCACAGCTGGGAGCAGTACTTC. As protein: CSARDNGDHSWEQYF.

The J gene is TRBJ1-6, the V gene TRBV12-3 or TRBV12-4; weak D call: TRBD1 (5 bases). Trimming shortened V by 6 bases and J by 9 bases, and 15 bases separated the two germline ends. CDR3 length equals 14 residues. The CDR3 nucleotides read TGTGCCAGCAGCACCACCGACAGAAGTTCACCCCTCCACTTT. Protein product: CASSTTDRSSPLHF.

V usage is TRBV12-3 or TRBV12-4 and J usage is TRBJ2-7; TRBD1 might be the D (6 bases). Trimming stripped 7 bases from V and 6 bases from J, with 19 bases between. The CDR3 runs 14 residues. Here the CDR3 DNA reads TGTGCCAGCACCCGGGACACCCCTAGCAGCGAGCAGTACTTC. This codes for CASTRDTPSSEQYF.